A selection of T cell receptor beta chains follows, all from one sample in a study of blood T cell repertoires in COVID-19. Profiled with immunoSEQ multiplex PCR; TCRdb holds only in-frame clones, not every one. The sample shows 70,000 or so clones, about 88% of them seen only once. The sequencing sample was made of peripheral blood. The receptors come from a human donor in a cohort sampled during active COVID-19. CDR3s include the opening cysteine and the closing phenylalanine or tryptophan. D genes are given only for firm matches. For some rows the clone size is stated as once, few or many, or as a class when expanded; others skip it.

.	TRBV28	TRBJ1-2	.	TGTGCCAGCAGTTTAGCAAGTACAGGAAACTATGGCTACACCTTC	CASSLASTGNYGYTF
.	TRBV5-1	TRBJ2-1	.	TGCGCCAGCAGCCCCCTAGACTACTACAATGAGCAGTTCTTC	CASSPLDYYNEQFF
.	TRBV5-1	TRBJ2-7	.	TGCGCCAGCAGCTTGCAGGGGGGCTACGAGCAGTACTTC	CASSLQGGYEQYF
TRBD1	TRBV7-9	TRBJ2-1	once	TGTGCCAGCAGGACAGCAGGGACAGACTACAATGAGCAGTTCTTC	CASRTAGTDYNEQFF
TRBD1	TRBV20-1	TRBJ1-3	once	TGCAGTGCTAGTTGGACAGGAGGAAACACCATATATTTT	CSASWTGGNTIYF
.	TRBV6-5	TRBJ1-6	.	TGTGCCAGCAGTTACTCGACGTCGTGGCGGGATTCACCCCTCCACTTT	CASSYSTSWRDSPLHF
.	TRBV7-8	TRBJ1-1	.	TGTGCCAGCAGCCTACCTAAGGGACTTGGCACTGAAGCTTTCTTT	CASSLPKGLGTEAFF
.	TRBV3-1/TRBV3-2	TRBJ2-1	.	TGTGCCAGCAGCCAACAAGGGACTGACAATGAGCAGTTCTTC	CASSQQGTDNEQFF
.	TRBV28	TRBJ1-1	.	TGTGCCAGCAGTTTGATTGGGGCCAGGGGAAATACTGAAGCTTTCTTT	CASSLIGARGNTEAFF
TRBD1	TRBV19	TRBJ1-5	.	TGTGCCAGTAGTATAGAAACAGGGGTTAGCAATCAGCCCCAGCATTTT	CASSIETGVSNQPQHF
.	TRBV2	TRBJ2-7	.	TGTGCCAGCAGTGAGAGAACAGAGAGCTCCTACGAGCAGTACTTC	CASSERTESSYEQYF
.	TRBV6-6	TRBJ2-7	once	TGTGCCACAACCCGGGGGAGCTACGAGCAGTACTTC	CATTRGSYEQYF
TRBD2	TRBV6-2/TRBV6-3	TRBJ2-7	once	TGTGCCAGCAGTTACTCGACTAGCGGGAACGAGCAGTACTTC	CASSYSTSGNEQYF
.	TRBV7-9	TRBJ1-1	.	TGTGCCAGTAGACAGATGAACACTGAAGCTTTCTTT	CASRQMNTEAFF
.	TRBV24-1	TRBJ2-1	.	TGTGCCACCAGTGATCTCTCCCTAGATGAGCAGTTCTTC	CATSDLSLDEQFF
TRBD2	TRBV28	TRBJ2-1	.	TGTGCCAGCAGGGCGGGAGGGCATGAGCAGTTCTTC	CASRAGGHEQFF
.	TRBV5-6	TRBJ2-2	.	TGTGCCAGCAGCCTTCTTACCGGGGAGCTGTTTTTT	CASSLLTGELFF
.	TRBV5-1	TRBJ2-5	.	TGCGCCAGCAGCCTAGACCAAGAAACCCAGTACTTC	CASSLDQETQYF
TRBD1	TRBV7-6	TRBJ1-6	.	TGTGCCAGCAGCGAACAATCCCCCCGGGACAGTAATTCACCCCTCCACTTT	CASSEQSPRDSNSPLHF
TRBD1	TRBV5-6	TRBJ2-2	once	TGTGCCAGCAGTTTGGACCTGGGACAGATGAACACCGGGGAGCTGTTTTTT	CASSLDLGQMNTGELFF
TRBD2	TRBV6-4	TRBJ2-3	few	TGTGCCAGCAGTTGGACTAGCGGGAGCACAGATACGCAGTATTTT	CASSWTSGSTDTQYF
TRBD2	TRBV9	TRBJ2-7	.	TGTGCCAGCAGCGGGGGGGGACTAGCGGGGGCAAGTGAAGCCGAGCAGTACTTC	CASSGGGLAGASEAEQYF
.	TRBV11-3	TRBJ1-1	.	TGTGCCAGCAGCTTTAACTCGAACACTGAAGCTTTCTTT	CASSFNSNTEAFF